This TCR beta chain was documented in a study of cytomegalovirus exposure and HLA in healthy donors. Study in general: HLA-typed donors contributed 80 million to 85 million unique TCRs, which were held in an early data release.

The CDR3 contains 14 residues. The trim removed 5 bases at V and 3 bases at J, leaving 3 bases unmatched. Germline CDR1 reads SGHKS; CDR2 reads YYEKEE (reference sequence). Use of 60 Vbeta and 13 Jbeta primers characterized the PCR. Produced via immunoSEQ multiplex PCR; TCRdb's table is partial and in-frame only. Here the sample spans 70,000 to 95,000 clones, over 75% being singletons. This clone was detected a few times. The antigen is unknown. Whole-study results and caveats: Among the most significant clusters, several appeared linked to common viral pathogens in a later analysis. Accurate prediction of HLA-A and HLA-B alleles (for most subjects) was reportedly achieved from TCR beta sequences.

The clonotype was recovered from a man aged 18 to 29 in good health and CMV-seronegative. The chain is built from TRBV5-5 and TRBJ1-2; 11 nucleotides line up with TRBD1. The sample was PBMCs. CDR3 DNA sequence: TGTGCCAGCAGGTGGGGACAGGGGGACTATGGCTACACCTTC. Translating gives CASRWGQGDYGYTF.